The 11 T cell receptor beta chains below were found in one sample sequenced in a study of blood T cell repertoires in COVID-19. The assay was immunoSEQ multiplex PCR, and TCRdb's table has in-frame clones only and misses some. The data show roughly 59,000 clones, with about 85% seen just once and 3% to 4.5% held by the top ten. The sample consisted of peripheral blood. The receptors originated from a woman of 80 years or more with acute or convalescent COVID-19.

The rearrangement uses TRBV6-1 and TRBJ2-3; 7 bases are a match to TRBD1. V trimming: 2 bases; J trimming: 6 bases; junction bases outside the gene matches: 8. This CDR3 is 15 amino acids long. CDR1 and CDR2 (germline): MNHNS, SASEGT. The CDR3 protein is CASSEPRGHVDTQYF. The CDR3 DNA reads as TGTGCCAGCAGTGAACCTAGGGGGCACGTGGATACGCAGTATTTT.

The rearrangement uses TRBV28 and TRBJ2-5; TRBD2 matches 8 bases. The CDR3 spans 15 residues. Per germline, CDR1 MDHEN and CDR2 SYDVKM. The junction had 9 bases not matched to a gene; V was cut back by 6 bases and J by 3 bases. The CDR3 DNA reads TGTGCCAGCAGCGCCCTGACTAGCGCTAAAGAGACCCAGTACTTC. Encoded protein: CASSALTSAKETQYF.

V and J are TRBV7-9 and TRBJ2-7, with D perhaps matching TRBD2 (5 bases). The CDR3 loop spans 12 amino acids. Germline loops: CDR1 SEHNR, CDR2 FQNEAQ (reference sequence). CDR3 sequence: CALAGDGYEQYF. CDR3 in DNA: TGTGCTCTGGCGGGCGATGGCTACGAGCAGTACTTC.

The chain has TRBV6-5 and TRBJ2-3; 10 bases match TRBD1. J gave up 7 bases and V 6 bases, and 7 bases lay outside the gene matches. This CDR3 has 14 amino acids. Germline loops: CDR1 MNHEY, CDR2 SVGAGI. CDR3 in amino acids: CASRRTGGTNTQYF. CDR3 bases: TGTGCCAGCAGGAGGACAGGGGGGACCAATACGCAGTATTTT.

The chain combines TRBV28 with TRBJ2-7, with D tentatively TRBD1 (6 bases). The CDR3 length is 14 residues. The V end lost 7 bases, the J end lost 3 bases, and 16 bases lay between the germline ends. Per germline, CDR1 MDHEN and CDR2 SYDVKM. DNA of the CDR3: TGTGCCAGCATTTCCTGGGGGACAAGCTACGAGCAGTACTTC. Protein product: CASISWGTSYEQYF.

This clone turned up a few times. The rearrangement links TRBV6-5 to TRBJ1-4; no clear D gene. V was shortened by 1 base and J by 7 bases, with 10 bases between the two germline ends. The CDR3 spans 14 residues. The germline V gene encodes CDR1 MNHEY and CDR2 SVGAGI. In DNA form, the CDR3 reads TGTGCCAGCAGTTACTTAGCGGAGGGTGAAAAACTGTTTTTT. It translates to CASSYLAEGEKLFF.

This clone was detected a few times. This chain uses TRBV28 with TRBJ2-1; possible D gene TRBD2, 6 bases. The germline V gene encodes CDR1 MDHEN and CDR2 SYDVKM. The V and J ends lost 7 bases and 0 bases respectively, with 13 bases between them. The CDR3 contains 15 residues. The CDR3 DNA follows: TGTGCCAGCATCCCCGCGGGGAGCTCCTACAATGAGCAGTTCTTC. It yields the protein CASIPAGSSYNEQFF. Drawing the rest from reference TRBV28 and TRBJ2-1, the complete variable domain is DVKVTQSSRYLVKRTGEKVFLECVQDMDHENMFWYRQDPGLGLRLIYFSYDVKMKEKGDIPEGYSVSREKKERFSLILESASTNQTSMYLCASIPAGSSYNEQFFGPGTRLTVL.

The rearrangement joins TRBV30 to TRBJ2-3; D not certain. Between the trimmed V and J ends, which lost 7 bases and 7 bases, there was a span of 12 bases. The germline V gene encodes CDR1 GTSNPN and CDR2 SVGIG (reference sequence). This CDR3 comprises 11 residues. The CDR3 sequence: CAYSGSHTQYF. The CDR3 DNA follows: TGTGCCTATTCAGGCTCTCATACGCAGTATTTT.

CDR3 in DNA: TGTGCCAGCAGTTATCAGACACCGAGCAATCAGCCCCAGCATTTT. This sequence encodes CASSYQTPSNQPQHF. The chain uses TRBV6-5 and TRBJ1-5; no clear D. The germline V and J ends were trimmed by 3 bases and 1 base, with 10 bases remaining between them. The length of the CDR3 is 15 residues. Germline V lookup: CDR1 MNHEY, CDR2 SVGAGI.

This chain links TRBV5-5 with TRBJ2-2; a weak D match, TRBD2 (6 bases). This CDR3 has 14 residues. V lost 1 base to trimming and J lost 4 bases, with 8 bases between them. CDR1 SGHKS and CDR2 YYEKEE come from the germline V gene (reference sequence). The CDR3 coding sequence is TGTGCCAGCAGCTTGATGGGAGGCACCGGGGAGCTGTTTTTT. Translating gives CASSLMGGTGELFF.

The rearrangement joins TRBV30 to TRBJ1-5; D is undetermined. Trimming shortened V by 2 bases and J by 2 bases, and 7 bases separated the two germline ends. The CDR3 totals 13 residues. Germline loops: CDR1 GTSNPN, CDR2 SVGIG (reference sequence). CDR3: CAWSQSRNQPQHF. CDR3 bases: TGTGCCTGGAGTCAGTCTCGCAATCAGCCCCAGCATTTT.